The source of this TCR beta chain is a study of blood T cell repertoires in COVID-19. Turning to the study itself: Samples came from the United States, Italy and Spain, spanning acute and convalescent COVID-19. T cells, B-cell-depleted T cells, or PBMCs provided the cDNA or gDNA that served as material.

CDR1 and CDR2 from the germline V gene are SGDLS and YYNGEE. The CDR3 covers 15 residues. V shed 5 bases and J shed 0 bases, with 12 bases lying between them. In the source study's methods: By means of reference gene primer amplification, nucleated cell counts were estimated. Repertoires were generated with immunoSEQ multiplex PCR, while TCRdb's copy carries only in-frame clones and drops some. V, J and clone size are taken as reported in that table, and D and trimming were inferred from the DNA itself. Of roughly 120,000 clones listed, around 68% are singletons. The chain combines TRBV9 with TRBJ1-3; D gene uncertain. The sample was peripheral blood. The receptor was isolated from a woman aged 55-69 years with acute or convalescent COVID-19. CDR3 in amino acids: CASSETGGSGNTIYF. Here the CDR3 DNA reads TGTGCCAGCAGTGAAACGGGAGGCTCTGGAAACACCATATATTTT.